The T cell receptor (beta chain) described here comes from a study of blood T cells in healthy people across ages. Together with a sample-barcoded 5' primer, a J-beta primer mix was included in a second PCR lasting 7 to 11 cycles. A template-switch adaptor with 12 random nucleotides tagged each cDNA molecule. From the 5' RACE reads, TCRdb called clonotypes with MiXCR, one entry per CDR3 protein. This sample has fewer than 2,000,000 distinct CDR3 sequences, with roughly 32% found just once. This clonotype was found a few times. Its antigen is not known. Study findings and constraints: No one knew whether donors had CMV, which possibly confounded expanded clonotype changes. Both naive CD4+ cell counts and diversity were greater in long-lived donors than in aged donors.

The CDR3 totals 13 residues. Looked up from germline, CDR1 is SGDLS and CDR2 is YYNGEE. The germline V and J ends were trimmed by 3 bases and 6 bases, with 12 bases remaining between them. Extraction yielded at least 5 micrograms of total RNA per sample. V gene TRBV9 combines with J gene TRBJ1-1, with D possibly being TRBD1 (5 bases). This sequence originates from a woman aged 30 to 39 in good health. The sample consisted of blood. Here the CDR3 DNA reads TGTGCCAGCAGCGCAGGTGGGGGTTCTGAAGCTTTCTTT. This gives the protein CASSAGGGSEAFF.